A selection of T cell receptor beta chains follows, all from one sample in a study of T-cell memory formation after mild COVID-19. TCRdb re-analysed the 5' RACE reads in MiXCR, keeping a single row per CDR3 protein. The repertoire consists of 300,000 to 400,000 distinct CDR3 sequences, with under 30% occurring once and the leading ten covering 13%. Material: PBMCs or a T cell subset sorted from them (not recorded which). These receptors all stem from an adult woman who had mild COVID-19 (a few samples of this study predate the infection). Cell type and time point are not known. CDR3s include the opening cysteine and the closing phenylalanine or tryptophan. A D gene is named only where the DNA matches it firmly. Size is stated for part of the rows, as once, few or many counts, or as a class when the clone is expanded.

abundance,v_gene,d_gene,j_gene,CDR3nt,CDR3aa
NA,TRBV19,NA,TRBJ1-2,TGTGCCAGTAGTATAGATGGGAACCGAAAGGATGGCTACACCTTC,CASSIDGNRKDGYTF
few,TRBV19,TRBD2,TRBJ2-3,TGTGCCAGTAGTATAGTCACTAGCGGGAAGTATACGCAGTATTTT,CASSIVTSGKYTQYF
few,TRBV5-1,TRBD2,TRBJ2-3,TGCGCCAGCATGCGTTGGGAGGGCAACACAGATACGCAGTATTTT,CASMRWEGNTDTQYF
few,TRBV4-1,NA,TRBJ2-1,TGCGCCAGCAGCCAAGAACCGTTCACTAACAATGAGCAGTTCTTC,CASSQEPFTNNEQFF
NA,TRBV3-1,NA,TRBJ2-1,TGTGCCAGCAGCCAAGAGCCCCAGGGGAGGTTCAATGAGCAGTTCTTC,CASSQEPQGRFNEQFF
once,TRBV7-9,NA,TRBJ2-5,TGTGCCACCTCGCCCTGGGGGAAAGAGACCCAGTACTTC,CATSPWGKETQYF
few,TRBV4-1,TRBD1,TRBJ2-4,TGCGCCAGCAGCCAACCTACAAGAGGGGGCGTCGCCCCCAAAAACATTCAGTACTTC,CASSQPTRGGVAPKNIQYF
few,TRBV12-3/TRBV12-4,NA,TRBJ1-2,TGTGCCAGCAGTTTTGCAGGGTCGAGCTATGGCTACACCTTC,CASSFAGSSYGYTF
many,TRBV5-5,NA,TRBJ2-1,TGTGCCAGCAGCCGCGCAGGGCTGCTTGTTAGTGAGCAGTTCTTC,CASSRAGLLVSEQFF
once,TRBV5-1,NA,TRBJ2-7,TGCGCCAGCAGCGCCGACACCTCCCTCTACGAGCAGTACTTC,CASSADTSLYEQYF
few,TRBV6-6,TRBD1,TRBJ1-2,TGTGCCAGCAGTTACTCCGGACAGGTTTATGGCTACACCTTC,CASSYSGQVYGYTF
few,TRBV15,TRBD2,TRBJ2-2,TGTGCCACCAGCAAACATGGACTAGCGGGGAACACCGGGGAGCTGTTTTTT,CATSKHGLAGNTGELFF
NA,TRBV9,NA,TRBJ2-7,TGTGCCAGCAGCGTAGTTGGGGGGACCTACGAGCAGTACTTC,CASSVVGGTYEQYF
NA,TRBV6-5,NA,TRBJ1-2,TGTGCCAGCAGTTACAAGGATGGCTACACCTTC,CASSYKDGYTF
many,TRBV30,NA,TRBJ2-5,TGTGCCTGGAGTAAGTGGGAGACCCAGTACTTC,CAWSKWETQYF
few,TRBV4-2,NA,TRBJ2-3,TGTGCCAGCAGCCAAGATCTGGGTAGTAGCACAGATACGCAGTATTTT,CASSQDLGSSTDTQYF
NA,TRBV7-2,TRBD2,TRBJ2-7,TGTGCCAGCAGCTTCGGACTAGTCTTCCTTCGCGAGCAGTACTTC,CASSFGLVFLREQYF
few,TRBV5-1,NA,TRBJ2-7,TGCGCCAGCAGCTTGGACGGGGGGCCTGCCTCCTACGAGCAGTACTTC,CASSLDGGPASYEQYF
NA,TRBV6-5,TRBD2,TRBJ2-3,TGTGCCAGCAGGAGCGGGATTAGCACAGATACGCAGTATTTT,CASRSGISTDTQYF
few,TRBV11-2,TRBD1,TRBJ2-5,TGTGCCAGCAGCTTGCGCGACAGGGGGGTCCAAGAGACCCAGTACTTC,CASSLRDRGVQETQYF
NA,TRBV29-1,NA,TRBJ1-1,TGCAGCGCCTCGCCGACCCTTTGGAACACTGAAGCTTTCTTT,CSASPTLWNTEAFF
NA,TRBV3-1,NA,TRBJ1-5,TGTGCCAGCAGCCAAGCGGGCATAGGGAAGGGGTCCAATCAGCCCCAGCATTTT,CASSQAGIGKGSNQPQHF
many,TRBV20-1,TRBD2,TRBJ2-7,TGCAGTGCTAGATTGTCACTAGCGGGGTACGAGCAGTACTTC,CSARLSLAGYEQYF
few,TRBV29-1,NA,TRBJ2-7,TGCAGCGTTTCGGACGGAGGCGCAGACGAGCAGTACTTC,CSVSDGGADEQYF
NA,TRBV24-1,NA,TRBJ1-5,TGTGCCACCAGTGTCAGGACCGGGGTCGTTCCTTATAGCAATCAGCCCCAGCATTTT,CATSVRTGVVPYSNQPQHF
NA,TRBV4-1,TRBD2,TRBJ2-5,TGCGCCAGCAGCCAAAAACGCGAGACTAGCGGCCAAGAGACCCAGTACTTC,CASSQKRETSGQETQYF
NA,TRBV28,NA,TRBJ1-1,TGTGCCAGCACCCTGACAGGAGGACCTGAAGCTTTCTTT,CASTLTGGPEAFF
few,TRBV4-1,NA,TRBJ1-1,TGCGCCAGCAGCCAAGCCAGGGACCTGAACACTGAAGCTTTCTTT,CASSQARDLNTEAFF
few,TRBV11-2,TRBD1,TRBJ2-1,TGTGCCAGCAGCCCCGGGACAGGGGTATACAATGAGCAGTTCTTC,CASSPGTGVYNEQFF
NA,TRBV2,NA,TRBJ1-2,TGTGCCAGCAGTGGTTCGGCCAGAATCTATGGCTACACCTTC,CASSGSARIYGYTF
few,TRBV5-1,NA,TRBJ1-2,TGCGCCAGCAGCCCCCCCCAGAACACAGGGTCCGGAGGCTATGGCTACACCTTC,CASSPPQNTGSGGYGYTF
many,TRBV5-1,NA,TRBJ2-7,TGCGCCAGCAGCTTGCAATGGGGCTCCTACGAGCAGTACTTC,CASSLQWGSYEQYF
NA,TRBV6-2/TRBV6-3,NA,TRBJ2-7,TGTGCCAGCCTTGACGCCGGGACATCATACTACGAGCAGTACTTC,CASLDAGTSYYEQYF
few,TRBV18,NA,TRBJ1-1,TGTGCCAGCTCCCCATCTGGGGTCACTGAAGCTTTCTTT,CASSPSGVTEAFF
few,TRBV7-2,TRBD1,TRBJ2-5,TGTGCCAGCAGCTCCAGGGGGCCAGTAGAGACCCAGTACTTC,CASSSRGPVETQYF
NA,TRBV5-1,TRBD2,TRBJ2-5,TGCGCCAGCAGCTCACCAAGGACTAGCGGGAGGGCCGGAGAGACCCAGTACTTC,CASSSPRTSGRAGETQYF
NA,TRBV11-1,NA,TRBJ1-1,TGTGCCAGCAGCCCACGCGGACGGGACACTGAAGCTTTCTTT,CASSPRGRDTEAFF
NA,TRBV30,TRBD2,TRBJ2-1,TGTGCCTGGCAACCTAGCGGGGGGGCCTATGAGCAGTTCTTC,CAWQPSGGAYEQFF
NA,TRBV30,NA,TRBJ2-1,TGTGCCTGGAGCGCCGGACTGCACAATGAGCAGTTCTTC,CAWSAGLHNEQFF
NA,TRBV6-6,TRBD2,TRBJ2-3,TGTGCCAGCGCGGGGGGTGTAGATACGCAGTATTTT,CASAGGVDTQYF